Given below is one TCR beta chain in context. Its antigen is not yet known. Base qualities were left out, and no much larger clone turns up one base away. Library prep was done by the immunoSEQ multiplex PCR assay. TCRdb provides this immuneACCESS table in a form limited to in-frame rearrangements. Some clones are lacking; in checked studies, under half of them reflect an unresolved V gene, and why the rest are absent is not known. Recorded for this sample are roughly 20,000 clones; around 80% of them occurred a single time. About 23% of the sample goes to the ten largest clones. The sample originates from a study of control samples from healthy donors and cancer patients (dated by TCRdb to the early 2020s). Spanning cysteine to phenylalanine, the CDR3 consists of 15 amino acids. Of the read, only the CDR3 DNA is kept; its 45 bases are in frame from base 1. The germline V gene yields SGHRS for CDR1 and YFSETQ for CDR2. The junction shows trimming of 5 bases on V and 2 bases on J, plus 15 bases between the germline ends.

The sequence links TRBV5-1 to TRBJ2-3, with a weak D call of TRBD1 (6 bases match). Sequencing used PBMCs. This clonotype was obtained from a man aged 55 to 70 with colorectal cancer. The CDR3 in this case is CASSSTGSITDTQYF. The nucleotides read TGCGCCAGCAGTTCAACAGGGAGTATCACAGATACGCAGTATTTT.